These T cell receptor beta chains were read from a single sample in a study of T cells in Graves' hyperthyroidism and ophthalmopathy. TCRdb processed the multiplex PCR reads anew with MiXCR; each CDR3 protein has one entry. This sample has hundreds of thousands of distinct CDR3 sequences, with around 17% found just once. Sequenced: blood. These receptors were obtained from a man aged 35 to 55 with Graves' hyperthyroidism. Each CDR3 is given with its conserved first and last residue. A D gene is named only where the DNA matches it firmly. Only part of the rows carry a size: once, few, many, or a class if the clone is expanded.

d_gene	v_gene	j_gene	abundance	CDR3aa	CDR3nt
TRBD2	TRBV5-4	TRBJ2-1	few	CASNLQGGTSGYNEQFF	TGTGCCAGCAACCTACAGGGGGGGACTAGCGGCTACAATGAGCAGTTCTTC
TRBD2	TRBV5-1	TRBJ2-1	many	CASSLRTSVFNEQFF	TGCGCCAGCAGCTTGCGAACTAGCGTTTTCAATGAGCAGTTCTTC
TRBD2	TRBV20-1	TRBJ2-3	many	CSANLAGGARDTQYF	TGCAGTGCTAACCTAGCGGGGGGGGCCAGGGATACGCAGTATTTT
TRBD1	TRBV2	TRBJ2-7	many	CASRGGTGGAYEQYF	TGTGCCAGCAGAGGCGGGACAGGGGGGGCCTACGAGCAGTACTTC
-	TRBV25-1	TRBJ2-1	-	CASSESKSSYNEQFF	TGTGCCAGCAGTGAATCGAAGAGCTCCTACAATGAGCAGTTCTTC
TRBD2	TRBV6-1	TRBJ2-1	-	CASSRGGRGDYNEQFF	TGTGCCAGCAGCCGGGGTGGGCGGGGGGACTACAATGAGCAGTTCTTC
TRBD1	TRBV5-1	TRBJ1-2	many	CASSVDQGAYGYTF	TGCGCCAGCAGCGTGGACCAGGGGGCGTATGGCTACACCTTC
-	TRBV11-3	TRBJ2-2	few	CASSRGTGELFF	TGTGCCAGCAGTCGGGGGACCGGGGAGCTGTTTTTT
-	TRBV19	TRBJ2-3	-	CASSIGRPDTQYF	TGTGCCAGTAGTATAGGTAGGCCTGATACGCAGTATTTT
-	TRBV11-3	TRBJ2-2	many	CASSTAGTSNTGELFF	TGTGCCAGCAGCACTGCCGGGACATCTAACACCGGGGAGCTGTTTTTT
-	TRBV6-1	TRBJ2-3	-	CATPEGGGDTDTQYF	TGTGCCACCCCCGAAGGAGGGGGGGACACAGATACGCAGTATTTT
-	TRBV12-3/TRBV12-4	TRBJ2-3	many	CASSLGQSTDTQYF	TGTGCCAGCAGCTTAGGGCAGAGCACAGATACGCAGTATTTT
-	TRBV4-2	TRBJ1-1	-	CASSQEGGGNTEAFF	TGTGCCAGCAGCCAAGAGGGCGGGGGAAACACTGAAGCTTTCTTT
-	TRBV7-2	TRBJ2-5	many	CASSFSLEETQYF	TGTGCCAGCAGCTTCAGTCTGGAAGAGACCCAGTACTTC
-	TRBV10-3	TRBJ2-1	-	CAISDREAYNEQFF	TGTGCCATCAGTGACCGTGAAGCCTACAATGAGCAGTTCTTC
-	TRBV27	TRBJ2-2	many	CASSLNALRPTGELFF	TGTGCCAGCAGTTTAAACGCCCTTCGTCCCACCGGGGAGCTGTTTTTT
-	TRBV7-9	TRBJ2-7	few	CASSRGGMGGEQYF	TGTGCCAGCAGCCGGGGCGGAATGGGGGGCGAGCAGTACTTC
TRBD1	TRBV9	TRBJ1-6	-	CASSRGDRGSPLHF	TGTGCCAGCAGCAGGGGGGACAGAGGGTCACCCCTCCACTTT
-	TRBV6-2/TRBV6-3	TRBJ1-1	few	CASKKTANTEAFF	TGTGCCAGCAAGAAGACGGCAAACACTGAAGCTTTCTTT
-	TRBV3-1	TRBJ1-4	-	CASSQTAKGEKLFF	TGTGCCAGCAGCCAGACAGCTAAAGGGGAAAAACTGTTTTTT
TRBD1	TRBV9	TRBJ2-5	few	CASSVGPGGAEETQYF	TGTGCCAGCAGCGTAGGGCCAGGGGGTGCTGAAGAGACCCAGTACTTC
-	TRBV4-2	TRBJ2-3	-	CASSQGDLPFTDTQYF	TGTGCCAGCAGCCAGGGGGACTTGCCGTTCACTGATACGCAGTATTTT
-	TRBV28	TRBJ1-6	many	CASSFLAGSNSPLHF	TGTGCCAGCAGTTTTCTGGCGGGGTCTAATTCACCCCTCCACTTT
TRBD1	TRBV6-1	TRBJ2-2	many	CASSPGSGTGATGELFF	TGTGCCAGCAGTCCTGGCTCCGGGACAGGGGCCACCGGGGAGCTGTTTTTT
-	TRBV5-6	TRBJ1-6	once	CASSLGQAYNSPLHF	TGTGCCAGCAGCTTGGGACAGGCCTATAATTCACCCCTCCACTTT
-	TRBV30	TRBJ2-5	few	CAWSVRSYALRYQETQYF	TGTGCCTGGAGTGTAAGGTCATACGCATTACGGTACCAAGAGACCCAGTACTTC
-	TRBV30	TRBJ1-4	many	CACPGQRTNEKLFF	TGTGCCTGCCCGGGCCAGCGGACTAATGAAAAACTGTTTTTT
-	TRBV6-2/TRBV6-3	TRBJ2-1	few	CAGSYDRDEQFF	TGTGCCGGCAGTTACGATCGGGATGAGCAGTTCTTC
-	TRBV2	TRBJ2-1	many	CASSESGEEGEQFF	TGTGCCAGCAGTGAATCGGGAGAAGAGGGTGAGCAGTTCTTC
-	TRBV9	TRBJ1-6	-	CASSVSSYNSPLHF	TGTGCCAGCAGCGTTAGCTCCTATAATTCACCCCTCCACTTT
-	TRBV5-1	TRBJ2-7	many	CASSLDHSSYEQYF	TGCGCCAGCAGCTTAGATCATAGCTCCTACGAGCAGTACTTC
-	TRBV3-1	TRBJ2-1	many	CASSQGASGSYNEQFF	TGTGCCAGCAGCCAAGGGGCCAGCGGGTCCTACAATGAGCAGTTCTTC
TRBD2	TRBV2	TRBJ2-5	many	CASSERGLAETQYF	TGTGCCAGCAGTGAAAGGGGACTAGCAGAGACCCAGTACTTC
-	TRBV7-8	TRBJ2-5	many	CASAGPKQIETQYF	TGTGCCAGCGCGGGCCCCAAACAGATAGAGACCCAGTACTTC
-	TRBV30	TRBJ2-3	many	CAWSVGSTDTQYF	TGTGCCTGGAGTGTTGGTAGCACAGATACGCAGTATTTT
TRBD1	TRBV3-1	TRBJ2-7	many	CASSQDRGQGAREQYF	TGTGCCAGCAGCCAAGATCGGGGACAGGGGGCGCGAGAGCAGTACTTC
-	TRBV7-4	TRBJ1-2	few	CASSLVLLSGRNNYGYTF	TGTGCCAGCAGCTTGGTACTACTCTCAGGGAGAAATAACTATGGCTACACCTTC
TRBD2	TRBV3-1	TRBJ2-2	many	CASSHGLATGELFF	TGTGCCAGCAGCCATGGACTAGCGACCGGGGAGCTGTTTTTT
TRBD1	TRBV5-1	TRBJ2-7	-	CASSIGTGTYEQYF	TGCGCCAGCAGCATAGGGACAGGGACCTACGAGCAGTACTTC
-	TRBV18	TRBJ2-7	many	CASSPTNSYEQYF	TGTGCCAGCTCACCGACGAACTCCTACGAGCAGTACTTC
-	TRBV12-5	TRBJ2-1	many	CASGLDRTGGNEQFF	TGTGCTAGTGGTTTGGACCGGACCGGTGGCAATGAGCAGTTCTTC
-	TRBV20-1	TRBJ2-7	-	CSARDNRANSYEQYF	TGCAGTGCTAGAGATAACAGGGCGAACTCCTACGAGCAGTACTTC
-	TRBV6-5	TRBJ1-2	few	CASSYQGPRYGYTF	TGTGCCAGCAGTTACCAGGGGCCTCGCTATGGCTACACCTTC